This T cell receptor beta chain was sequenced for a study of T cells after yellow fever vaccination (dated by TCRdb to the late 2010s). Regarding the research as a whole: The SMART-Seq v4 Ultra Low Input RNA kit was used to prepare libraries from fractions with low cell numbers. To follow T-cell clones before and after both primary and booster YFV17D yellow fever vaccination, bulk TCR alpha and beta repertoires underwent longitudinal sequencing. Two healthy male donors, one aged 18 to 30 and one aged 30 to 40 years, made up the cohort. Blood samples were taken at several timepoints before and after primary and secondary immunization, and bulk PBMC replicates and cell subsets were isolated.

Summary of the overall study and its limitations: After the booster, most of the clones that had expanded following primary vaccination were detected again (almost 98% of CD4 and around 90% of CD8), which suggests that memory was broadly maintained. FACS-sorted repertoires could contain abundant contaminating clonotypes from the bulk population, so computational filtering was required. A small fraction of clonotypes showed up in both the CD4 and CD8 compartments, probably as a result of convergent recombination. The study included only a couple of donors, which limits how far the findings can be generalized. Compared with the primary T-cell response, the secondary T-cell response was weaker but faster, peaking on day 5 rather than day 15.

This sample's treatment or condition label indicates: live attenuated yellow fever vaccine strain. PBMCs were isolated from peripheral blood using a standard Ficoll-Paque protocol. CD4 and CD8 T-cell fractions were isolated with Dynabeads CD4 and CD8 positive selection kits. TriZol was used to extract RNA from bulk PBMCs, from CD4 and CD8 fractions, and from dextramer-positive and dextramer-negative fractions. This clonotype was seen many times. Its recognized antigen is unknown. No much larger clonotype is one base removed from it; base qualities were not supplied. Trimming takes 4 bases from V and 3 bases from J, and the germline ends sit 14 bases apart. CDR1 and CDR2 are read off the germline V gene (reference sequence) as LGHDT and YNNKEL. Taken from cysteine to phenylalanine, the CDR3 has 15 residues. CDR3 DNA only is kept here, 45 bases in frame from base 1. TCR cDNA was made using 5'RACE template switching, a step that added a universal primer site and unique molecular identifiers. cDNA synthesis was primed from both the TCR alpha and TCR beta constant segments. Library amplification involved two PCR steps, and the second step added sample barcodes and sequencing adapters. Sequencing of the libraries was done on either Illumina HiSeq 2500 (2x100 bp) or NovaSeq (2x150 bp). Per the original workflow: MIGEC handled demultiplexing of reads and collapsing into UMI consensus sequences, while MiXCR performed V(D)J alignment. Using edgeR on replicate PBMC samples, clonotypes were called vaccine-responding if FDR was below 0.01 and the log2 fold change was above 5 up to day 15. Each bulk clonotype received a CD4 or CD8 identity based on whether the sequenced CD4 or CD8 repertoire contained that clonotype at higher abundance. The public reads were quality trimmed at Q25 with fastp and then assembled into clones with MiXCR by TCRdb, keeping productive beta chains. Each record represents a unique CDR3 protein, reported with the most common genes and DNA among its rows. These V and J calls derive from TCRdb rather than the authors' analysis. The sample profile shows around 140,000 distinct CDR3 sequences; more than 6% of them were found once. Of the sample, under 0.95% falls within the top ten clones.

The clonotype originates from a man aged 25-40 years who received the YFV17D yellow fever vaccine. The receptor chain draws on TRBV3-1 and TRBJ2-3; the D region possibly corresponds to TRBD2 (5 bases align). This sample comprised CD4+ T cells sorted from PBMCs, obtained 5 days after the yellow fever booster vaccination. The CDR3 in this case is CASSPQLVGTDTQYF. The DNA sequence follows: TGTGCCAGCAGCCCTCAACTAGTCGGAACAGATACGCAGTATTTT.